This TCR beta chain was sequenced for a study of cytomegalovirus exposure and HLA in healthy donors. 60 Vbeta and 13 Jbeta primers were used in PCR. Libraries were prepared by immunoSEQ multiplex PCR; TCRdb keeps only in-frame clonotypes and omits some of them. This sample carries under 150,000 clones, 75% to 90% of them seen once, and the ten largest clones take 2.5% to 3%. CDR3 size: 12 residues. CDR1 SNHLY and CDR2 FYNNEI come from the germline V gene. V was pared by 9 bases and J by 6 bases, with 11 bases between. The chain is built from TRBV2 and TRBJ2-2; TRBD1 might be the D (5 bases). Sequenced input: PBMCs. The clonotype originates from a man aged 30-40 years in good health and CMV-seronegative. CDR3 region: CARADSPGELFF. In nucleotides, the CDR3 is TGTGCCAGGGCCGACAGTCCCGGGGAGCTGTTTTTT.